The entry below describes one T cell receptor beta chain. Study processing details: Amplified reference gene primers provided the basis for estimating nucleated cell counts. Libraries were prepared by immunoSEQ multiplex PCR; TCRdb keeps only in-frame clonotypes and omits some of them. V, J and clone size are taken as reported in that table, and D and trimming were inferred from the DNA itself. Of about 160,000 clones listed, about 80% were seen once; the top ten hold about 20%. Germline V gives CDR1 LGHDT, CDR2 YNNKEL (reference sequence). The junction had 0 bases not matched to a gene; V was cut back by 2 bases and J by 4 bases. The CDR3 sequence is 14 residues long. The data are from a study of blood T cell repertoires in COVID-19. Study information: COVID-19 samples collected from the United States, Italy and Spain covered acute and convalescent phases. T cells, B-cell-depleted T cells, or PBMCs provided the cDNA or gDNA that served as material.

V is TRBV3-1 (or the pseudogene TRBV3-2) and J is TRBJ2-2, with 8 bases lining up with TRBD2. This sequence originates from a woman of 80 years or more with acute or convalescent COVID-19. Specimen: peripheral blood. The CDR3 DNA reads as TGTGCCAGCAGCCAAAGCGGGAGCACCGGGGAGCTGTTTTTT. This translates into CASSQSGSTGELFF.